The 5 T cell receptor beta chains reported below all come from one sample, sequenced in a study of shared clonotypes between healthy human individuals. Here immunoSEQ multiplex PCR was the method, and the copy in TCRdb shows in-frame clones only, minus some. The table has a few hundred thousand clones, around 86% seen once. The sequenced sample was memory CD8+ T cells sorted from blood. The subset here: CD45RO+ cells pooled with CCR7-negative TemRA cells. These receptors were collected from a man aged 18 to 35 in good health.

The chain combines TRBV6-1 with TRBJ2-7; perhaps D is TRBD1 or TRBD2 (6 bases each). The V end was cut by 1 base, the J end by 7 bases, with 17 bases between. This CDR3 has 15 residues. In germline, CDR1 is MNHNS, CDR2 SASEGT. The CDR3 region has the DNA TGTGCCAGCAGTGAAGGGAGGGGGACGGTGGTGGAGCAGTACTTC. It yields the protein CASSEGRGTVVEQYF.

V gene TRBV7-9 combines with J gene TRBJ2-7; maybe TRBD2 (7 bases). Trimming removed 6 bases at V and 0 bases at J, with 15 bases between. Germline V gene data show CDR1 as SEHNR and CDR2 as FQNEAQ (reference sequence). This CDR3 comprises 15 residues. CDR3 DNA sequence: TGTGCCAGCAGGTACCCGGGGGGCAACTCCTACGAGCAGTACTTC. It translates to CASRYPGGNSYEQYF.

The chain is built from TRBV6-1 and TRBJ2-7; D tentatively fits TRBD1 or TRBD2 (5 bases each). The V gene lost 8 bases and the J gene lost 0 bases, with 11 bases spanning the gap. Germline CDR1 and CDR2: MNHNS and SASEGT. The CDR3 runs to 13 residues. The DNA for the CDR3 is TGTGCCAGCGACGCCGGGGCCTCCTACGAGCAGTACTTC. It codes for CASDAGASYEQYF.

The chain employs TRBV4-3 and TRBJ2-1, with a possible D match to TRBD2 (5 bases). V was pared by 5 bases and J by 8 bases, with 10 bases between. The CDR3 covers 12 residues. Germline CDR1 and CDR2: LGHNA and YSLEER. CDR3 DNA: TGCGCCAGCAGCAAAACTAGTTATGAGCAGTTCTTC. Its translation: CASSKTSYEQFF.

This clone has a single count. The chain has TRBV27 and TRBJ2-3; perhaps TRBD1 as D (5 bases). Germline values: CDR1 MNHEY, CDR2 SMNVEV (reference sequence). The CDR3 is 14 amino acids. V lost 1 base and J lost 4, with 9 bases in between. CDR3 sequence: CASSLYSTADTQYF. CDR3 DNA sequence: TGTGCCAGCAGTTTATACTCGACAGCAGATACGCAGTATTTT.